This TCR beta chain was identified during a study of Ad26.COV2.S vaccination and SARS-CoV-2 variants. Described treatment: 19 received Ad26.COV2.S at low or high dose, single or two shots; 5 received placebo; per-sample allocation not given. Sampling was performed 63 days after the first vaccine or placebo injection. This vaccine is an Ad26 vector that expresses the Wuhan-strain SARS-CoV-2 spike. TCRdb keeps only in-frame clones here, not all; method: immunoSEQ multiplex PCR. The sample has approximately 450,000 clones; around 90% are singletons. CDR3 length equals 14 residues. Germline V CDR1 and CDR2: SGHAT, FQDESV (reference sequence). Trimming cost V 2 bases and J 0 bases, with 8 bases left between them.

The sample consisted of peripheral blood, taken in a trial of Ad26.COV2.S vaccine versus placebo. The chain is built from TRBV11-1 and TRBJ2-7; maybe TRBD1 (6 bases). The sequence was collected from a person aged 18-65 years who received the Ad26.COV2.S COVID-19 vaccine or a placebo. The CDR3 DNA sequence: TGTGCCAGCAGCTTATTACAGGGCTCCTACGAGCAGTACTTC. This encodes CASSLLQGSYEQYF. The whole variable domain, remainder taken from reference TRBV11-1 and TRBJ2-7, is EAEVAQSPRYKITEKSQAVAFWCDPISGHATLYWYRQILGQGPELLVQFQDESVVDDSQLPKDRFSAERLKGVDSTLKIQPAELGDSAMYLCASSLLQGSYEQYFGPGTRLTVT.